This T cell receptor (beta chain) was retrieved from a study of control samples from healthy donors and cancer patients. CDR1 is SEHNR, CDR2 FQNEAQ, per germline (reference sequence). Losses at the gene ends were 5 bases for V and 5 bases for J; bases not matched to a gene: 6. This CDR3 spans 14 amino acids. Sequencing was performed with immunoSEQ multiplex PCR; in TCRdb, only in-frame clones are kept and a portion is missing. The sample lists about 90,000 clones, just over 90% occurring once. The clonotype comes from a young woman in good health. Sequencing was done on a sample of blood. This chain links TRBV7-9 with TRBJ2-7, with 10 bases lining up with TRBD2. DNA of the CDR3: TGTGCCAGCAGCCCCAGCGGGGGGGCCAACGAGCAGTACTTC. Protein sequence: CASSPSGGANEQYF.